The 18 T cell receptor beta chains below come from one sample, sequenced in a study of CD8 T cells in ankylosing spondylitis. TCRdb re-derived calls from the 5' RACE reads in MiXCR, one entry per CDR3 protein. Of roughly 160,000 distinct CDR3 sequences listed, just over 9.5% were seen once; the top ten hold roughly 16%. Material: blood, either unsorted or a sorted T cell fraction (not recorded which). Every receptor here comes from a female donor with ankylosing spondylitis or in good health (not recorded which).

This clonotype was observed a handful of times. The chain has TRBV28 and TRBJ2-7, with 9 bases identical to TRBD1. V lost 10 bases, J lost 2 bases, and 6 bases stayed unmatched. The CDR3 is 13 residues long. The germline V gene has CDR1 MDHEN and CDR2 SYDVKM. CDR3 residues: CATSTGGPYEQYF. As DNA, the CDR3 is TGTGCCACCTCAACAGGGGGCCCCTACGAGCAGTACTTC.

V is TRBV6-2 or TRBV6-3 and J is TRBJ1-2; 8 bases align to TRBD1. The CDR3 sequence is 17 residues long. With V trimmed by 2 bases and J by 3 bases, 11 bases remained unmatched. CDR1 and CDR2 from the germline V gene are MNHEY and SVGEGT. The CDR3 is CASSYPPGSDRDYGYTF. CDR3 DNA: TGTGCCAGCAGTTACCCGCCGGGGTCGGACAGGGACTATGGCTACACCTTC.

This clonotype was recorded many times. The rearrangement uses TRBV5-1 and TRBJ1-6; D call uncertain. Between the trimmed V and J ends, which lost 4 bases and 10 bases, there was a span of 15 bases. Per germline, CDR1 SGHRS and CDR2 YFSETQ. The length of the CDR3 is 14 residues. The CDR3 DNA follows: TGCGCCAGCAGCCCGGAGGCCCCGGAGTCACCCCTCCACTTT. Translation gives CASSPEAPESPLHF. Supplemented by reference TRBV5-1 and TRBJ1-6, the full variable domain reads KAGVTQTPRYLIKTRGQQVTLSCSPISGHRSVSWYQQTPGQGLQFLFEYFSETQRNKGNFPGRFSGRQFSNSRSEMNVSTLELGDSALYLCASSPEAPESPLHFGNGTRLTVT.

The CDR3 bases are TGTGCCAGCAGCTTAGTAGGTCCCAGCTGGGGGAACGAGCAGTACTTC. Its translation: CASSLVGPSWGNEQYF. This rearrangement joins TRBV13 to TRBJ2-7, with D possibly called TRBD1 or TRBD2 (5 bases each). Germline CDR1 PRHDT, CDR2 FYEKMQ (reference sequence). Trimming took 1 base from V and 5 from J, leaving 18 bases between them. CDR3 length: 16 residues.

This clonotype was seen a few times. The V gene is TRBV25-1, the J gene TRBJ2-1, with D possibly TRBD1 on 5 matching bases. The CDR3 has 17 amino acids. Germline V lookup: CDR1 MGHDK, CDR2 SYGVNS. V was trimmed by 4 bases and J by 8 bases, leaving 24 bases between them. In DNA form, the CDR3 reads TGTGCCAGCAGTGGGGCACGGTTAAGGGGCCCTCGGGATGAGCAGTTCTTC. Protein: CASSGARLRGPRDEQFF.

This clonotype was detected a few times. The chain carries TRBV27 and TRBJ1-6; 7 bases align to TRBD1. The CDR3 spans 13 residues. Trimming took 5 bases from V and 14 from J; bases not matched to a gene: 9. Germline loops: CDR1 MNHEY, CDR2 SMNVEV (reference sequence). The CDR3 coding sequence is TGTGCCAGCAGTCTCGGACAGGCCCTCACCCTCCACTTT. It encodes CASSLGQALTLHF.

The CDR3 protein is CSVQGNYGYTF. CDR3 sequence (DNA): TGCAGCGTACAGGGTAACTATGGCTACACCTTC. This chain uses TRBV29-1 with TRBJ1-2; possible D gene TRBD1, 6 bases. V was clipped by 6 bases and J by 1 base, with 6 bases between them. Germline V lookup: CDR1 SQVTM, CDR2 ANQGSEA. The CDR3 runs to 11 residues. The full variable domain, with the rest looked up from reference TRBV29-1 and TRBJ1-2, is SAVISQKPSRDICQRGTSLTIQCQVDSQVTMMFWYRQQPGQSLTLIATANQGSEATYESGFVIDKFPISRPNLTFSTLTVSNMSPEDSSIYLCSVQGNYGYTFGSGTRLTVV.

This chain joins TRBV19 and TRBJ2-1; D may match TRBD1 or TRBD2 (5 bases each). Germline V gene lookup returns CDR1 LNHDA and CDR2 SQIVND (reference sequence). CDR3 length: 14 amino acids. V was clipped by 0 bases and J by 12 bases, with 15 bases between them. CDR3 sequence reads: CASSIEGAPQGQFF. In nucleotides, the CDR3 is TGTGCCAGTAGTATAGAGGGAGCGCCGCAGGGGCAGTTCTTC.

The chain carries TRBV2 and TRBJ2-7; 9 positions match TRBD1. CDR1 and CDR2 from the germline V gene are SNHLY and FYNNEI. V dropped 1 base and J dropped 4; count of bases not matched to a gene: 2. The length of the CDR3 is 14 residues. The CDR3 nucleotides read TGTGCCAGCAGTGAAGGGACAGGGGTGTACGAGCAGTACTTC. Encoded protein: CASSEGTGVYEQYF.

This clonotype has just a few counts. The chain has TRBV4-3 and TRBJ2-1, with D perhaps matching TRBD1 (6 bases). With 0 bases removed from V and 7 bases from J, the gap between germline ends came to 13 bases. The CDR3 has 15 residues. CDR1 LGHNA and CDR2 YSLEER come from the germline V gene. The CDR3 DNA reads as TGCGCCAGCAGCCAAGATGCTCTAGGGGGAAATGAGCAGTTCTTC. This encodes CASSQDALGGNEQFF.

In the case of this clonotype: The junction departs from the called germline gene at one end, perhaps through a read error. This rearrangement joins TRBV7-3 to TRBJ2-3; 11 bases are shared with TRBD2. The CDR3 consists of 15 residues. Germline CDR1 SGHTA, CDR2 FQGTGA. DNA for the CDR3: TGTGCCATCAGCTTCCTAGCGGGAGGAGGGGATACGCAGTATTTT. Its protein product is CAISFLAGGGDTQYF.

CDR3 loop: CASSLEAGEGINEQFF. CDR3 coding DNA: TGTGCCAGCAGCTTAGAAGCGGGAGAGGGTATAAATGAGCAGTTCTTC. The rearrangement joins TRBV11-2 to TRBJ2-1, with 8 bases identical to TRBD2. Per the germline V gene, CDR1 is SGHAT and CDR2 is FQNNGV. V lost 0 bases to trimming and J lost 7 bases; unmatched junction nucleotides: 8. The CDR3 consists of 16 residues.

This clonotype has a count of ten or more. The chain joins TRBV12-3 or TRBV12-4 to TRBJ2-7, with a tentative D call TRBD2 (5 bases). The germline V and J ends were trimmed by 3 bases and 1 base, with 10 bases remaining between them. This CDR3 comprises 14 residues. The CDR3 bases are TGTGCCAGCAGTTTGTCCGGGAATTCCTACGAGCAGTACTTC. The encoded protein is CASSLSGNSYEQYF.

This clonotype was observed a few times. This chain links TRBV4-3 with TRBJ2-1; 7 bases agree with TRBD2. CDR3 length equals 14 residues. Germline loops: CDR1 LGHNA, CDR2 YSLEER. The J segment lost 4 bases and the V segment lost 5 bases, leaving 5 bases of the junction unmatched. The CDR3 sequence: CASSGSGRYNEQFF. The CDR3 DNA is TGCGCCAGCAGCGGTAGCGGGCGTTACAATGAGCAGTTCTTC.

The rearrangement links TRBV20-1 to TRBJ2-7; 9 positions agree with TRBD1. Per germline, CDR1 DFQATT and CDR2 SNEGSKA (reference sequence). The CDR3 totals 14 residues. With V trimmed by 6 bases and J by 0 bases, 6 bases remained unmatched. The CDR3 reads CSAGATGGSYEQYF. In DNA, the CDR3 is TGCAGTGCCGGAGCGACAGGGGGCTCCTACGAGCAGTACTTC.

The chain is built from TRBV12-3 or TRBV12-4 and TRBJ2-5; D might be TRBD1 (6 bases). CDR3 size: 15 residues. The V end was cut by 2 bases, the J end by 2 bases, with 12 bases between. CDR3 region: CASSLSRGIQETQYF. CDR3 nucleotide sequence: TGTGCCAGCAGTTTATCCAGGGGAATACAAGAGACCCAGTACTTC.

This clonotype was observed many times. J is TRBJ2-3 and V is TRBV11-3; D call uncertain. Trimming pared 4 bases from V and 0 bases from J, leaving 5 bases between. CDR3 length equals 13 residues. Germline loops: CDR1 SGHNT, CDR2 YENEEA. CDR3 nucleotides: TGTGCCAGCAGCTATCTCAGCACAGATACGCAGTATTTT. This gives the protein CASSYLSTDTQYF.

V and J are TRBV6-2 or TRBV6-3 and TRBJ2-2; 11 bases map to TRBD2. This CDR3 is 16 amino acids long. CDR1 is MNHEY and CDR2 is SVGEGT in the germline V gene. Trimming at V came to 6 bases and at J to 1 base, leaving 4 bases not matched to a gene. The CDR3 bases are TGTGCCAGCAGCCAAGGGACTAGCGGGAACACCGGGGAGCTGTTTTTT. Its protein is CASSQGTSGNTGELFF.